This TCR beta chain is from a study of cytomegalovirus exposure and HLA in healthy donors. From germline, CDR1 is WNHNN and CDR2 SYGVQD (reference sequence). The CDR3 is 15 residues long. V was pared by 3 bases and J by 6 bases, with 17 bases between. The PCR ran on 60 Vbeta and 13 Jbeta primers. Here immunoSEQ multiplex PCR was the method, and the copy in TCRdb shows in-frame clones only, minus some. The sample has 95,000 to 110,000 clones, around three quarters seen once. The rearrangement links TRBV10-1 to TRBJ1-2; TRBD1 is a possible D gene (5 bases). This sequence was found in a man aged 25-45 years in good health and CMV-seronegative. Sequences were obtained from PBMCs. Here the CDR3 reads CASSEWGDRVDGYTF. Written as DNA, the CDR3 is TGCGCCAGCAGTGAATGGGGGGACCGGGTTGATGGCTACACCTTC.